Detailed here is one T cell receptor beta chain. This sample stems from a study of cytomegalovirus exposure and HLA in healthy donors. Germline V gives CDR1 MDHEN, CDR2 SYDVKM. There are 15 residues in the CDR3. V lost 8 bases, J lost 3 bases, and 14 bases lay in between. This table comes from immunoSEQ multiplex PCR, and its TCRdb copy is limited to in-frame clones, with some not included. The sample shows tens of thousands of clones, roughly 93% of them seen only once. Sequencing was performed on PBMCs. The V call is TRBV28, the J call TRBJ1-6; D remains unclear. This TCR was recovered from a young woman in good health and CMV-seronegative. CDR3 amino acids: CASRNERIYNSPLHF. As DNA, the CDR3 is TGTGCCAGCCGCAACGAGAGGATCTATAATTCACCCCTCCACTTT.